The TCR beta chain described here comes from a study of blood T cells in healthy people across ages. Study-wide points: Both naive CD4+ cell counts and diversity were greater in long-lived donors than in aged donors.

V lost 5 bases and J lost 3, with 16 bases in between. The germline V gene has CDR1 MDHEN and CDR2 SYDVKM. The CDR3 extends over 15 amino acids. The use of a sample-barcoded 5' primer and a J-beta primer mix characterized a second PCR of roughly 6 to 11 cycles. TCRdb itself ran the 5' RACE reads through MiXCR, one entry per CDR3 protein. The sample has hundreds of thousands of distinct CDR3 sequences; around 48% are singletons. A remark on this clonotype: Its antigen is not identified.

Every donor gave approximately 10 milliliters of peripheral blood. Sequencing input: blood. The V gene is TRBV28, the J gene TRBJ2-5; D possibly corresponds to TRBD2 (5 bases). The sequence was collected from a woman aged 55-69 years in good health. The CDR3 spells CASSQDRDQKETQYF. In DNA, the CDR3 is TGTGCCAGCAGTCAGGACCGGGATCAGAAAGAGACCCAGTACTTC.